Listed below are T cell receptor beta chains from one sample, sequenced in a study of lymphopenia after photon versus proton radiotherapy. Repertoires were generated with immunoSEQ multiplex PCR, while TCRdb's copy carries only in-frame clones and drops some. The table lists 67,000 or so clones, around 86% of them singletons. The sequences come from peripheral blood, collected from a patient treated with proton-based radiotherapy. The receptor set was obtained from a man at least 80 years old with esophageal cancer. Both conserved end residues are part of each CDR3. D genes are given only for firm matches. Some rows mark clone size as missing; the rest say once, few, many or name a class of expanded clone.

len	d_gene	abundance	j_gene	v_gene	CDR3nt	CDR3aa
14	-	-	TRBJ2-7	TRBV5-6	TGTGCCAGCAGCTTGGCTACCAGACCTCGTGAGCAGTACTTC	CASSLATRPREQYF
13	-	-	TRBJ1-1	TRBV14	TGTGCCAGCAGCTGGGGAGGGGGCACTGAAGCTTTCTTT	CASSWGGGTEAFF
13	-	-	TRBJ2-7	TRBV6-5	TGTGCCAGCACCGACATCCTACCGGGACATCAGTACTTC	CASTDILPGHQYF
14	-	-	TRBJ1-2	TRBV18	TGTGCCAGCTCACCAATACAGAGGAGCTATGGCTACACCTTC	CASSPIQRSYGYTF
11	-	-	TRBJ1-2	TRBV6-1	TGTGCCAGCAGTGAAGATCGGGGGTACACCTTC	CASSEDRGYTF
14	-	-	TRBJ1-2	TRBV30	TGTGCCTGGAGAAAACTCCCGGGGACCTATGGCTACACCTTC	CAWRKLPGTYGYTF
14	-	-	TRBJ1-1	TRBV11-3	TGTGCCAGCAGCCCCGGGGAGGGGACAAGTGAAGCTTTCTTT	CASSPGEGTSEAFF
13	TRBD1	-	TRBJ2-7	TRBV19	TGTGCCAGTAGTTATACACAGGGGTCCGAGCAGTACTTC	CASSYTQGSEQYF
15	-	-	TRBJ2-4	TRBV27	TGTGCCAGCAGTTCCCTTTCCGGGACAATAAACATTCAGTACTTC	CASSSLSGTINIQYF
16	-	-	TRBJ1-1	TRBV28	TGTGCCAGCAGTTTAGTTAGCTACTCGATGAACACTGAAGCTTTCTTT	CASSLVSYSMNTEAFF
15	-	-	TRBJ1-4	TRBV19	TGTGCCAGTAGCACGACCCTTGCAACTAATGAAAAACTGTTTTTT	CASSTTLATNEKLFF
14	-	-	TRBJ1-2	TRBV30	TGTGCCTGGACCCTACCGGGGTGGGACTATGGCTACACCTTC	CAWTLPGWDYGYTF
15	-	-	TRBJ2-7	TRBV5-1	TGCGCCAGCAGCTTGGAAGGATTCTCCTTCTACGAGCAGTACTTC	CASSLEGFSFYEQYF
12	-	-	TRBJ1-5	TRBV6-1	TGTGCCAGCACCCGTAGCAATCAGCCCCAGCATTTT	CASTRSNQPQHF
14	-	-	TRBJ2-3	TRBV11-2	TGTGCCAGCAGCTTCGACTCGAGCACAGATACGCAGTATTTT	CASSFDSSTDTQYF
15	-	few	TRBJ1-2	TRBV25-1	TGTGCCAGCAGTGAATACGAGACAGGCGTCTATGGCTACACCTTC	CASSEYETGVYGYTF
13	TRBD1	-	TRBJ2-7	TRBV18	TGTGCCAGCTCACAGTCGACAGGGGTCGAGCAGTACTTC	CASSQSTGVEQYF
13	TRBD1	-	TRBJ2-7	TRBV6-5	TGTGCCAGCAGTTACTCGAGGGGGCGCGAGCAGTACTTC	CASSYSRGREQYF
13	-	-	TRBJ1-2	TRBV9	TGTGCCAGCAGCGTAGGAAGGGAAAATGGCTACACCTTC	CASSVGRENGYTF
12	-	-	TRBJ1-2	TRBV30	TGTGCCTGGACAGGGGTTCGGTATGGCTACACCTTC	CAWTGVRYGYTF
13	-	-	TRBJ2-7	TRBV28	TGTGCCAGCAGCATATCAACGGACTACGAGCAGTACTTC	CASSISTDYEQYF
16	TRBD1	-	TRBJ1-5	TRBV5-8	TGTGCCAGCAGCTTGGCCCCAGACAGGGGTAATCAGCCCCAGCATTTT	CASSLAPDRGNQPQHF
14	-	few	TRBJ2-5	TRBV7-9	TGTGCCAGCAGCTCATACAGGGATGAGGAGACCCAGTACTTC	CASSSYRDEETQYF
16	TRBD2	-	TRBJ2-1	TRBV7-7	TGTGCTAGCAGCAGACTAGCGGGGGGCCTTTACAATGAGCAGTTCTTC	CASSRLAGGLYNEQFF
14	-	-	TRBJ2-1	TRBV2	TGTGCCAGCAGTTTATACCGGGCCTACAATGAGCAGTTCTTC	CASSLYRAYNEQFF
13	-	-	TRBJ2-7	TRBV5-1	TGCGCCAGCAGCTTGGGGGGCAACTACGAGCAGTACTTC	CASSLGGNYEQYF
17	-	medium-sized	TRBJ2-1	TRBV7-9	TGTGCCAGCAGCTTAGGCCTGCGAACCCTTCTCTACAATGAGCAGTTCTTC	CASSLGLRTLLYNEQFF
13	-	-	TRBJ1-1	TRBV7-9	TGTGCCAGCAGCTTAGTTCCGATCGTGGAAGCTTTCTTT	CASSLVPIVEAFF
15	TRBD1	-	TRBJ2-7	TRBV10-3	TGTGCCATCAGTGAGCCCGGGACAGCCTTAGGCGAGCAGTACTTC	CAISEPGTALGEQYF
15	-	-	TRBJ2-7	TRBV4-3	TGCGCCAGCAGCCAAGATCAGGGATACTCCTACGAGCAGTACTTC	CASSQDQGYSYEQYF
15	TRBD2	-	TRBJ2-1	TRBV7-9	TGTGCCAGCAGGTCGGGACTAGCGGGAGTGGATGAGCAGTTCTTC	CASRSGLAGVDEQFF
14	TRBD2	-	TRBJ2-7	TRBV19	TGTGCCAGTAGCACTAGCGGGACCTCCTACGAGCAGTACTTC	CASSTSGTSYEQYF
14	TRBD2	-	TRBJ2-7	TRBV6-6	TGTGCCAGCACCGTACCGGGACTAGGCTACGAGCAGTACTTC	CASTVPGLGYEQYF
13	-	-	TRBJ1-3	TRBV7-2	TGTGCCAGCAGCTTGAACTCTGGAAACACCATATATTTT	CASSLNSGNTIYF
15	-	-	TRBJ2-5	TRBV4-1	TGCGCCAGCAGCCAAGGGGGGGTGAGGGGAGAGACCCAGTACTTC	CASSQGGVRGETQYF